This T cell receptor beta chain was recorded in a study of Graves' ophthalmopathy and Graves' hyperthyroidism. This clonotype was observed a few times. The antigen remains undetermined. General observations from the study: The model predicted progression of ophthalmopathy with a sensitivity of roughly 69%, and its specificity was 72% to 85%.

RNA transcripts provided the template for amplifying TCR beta CDR3 regions. HTBI primers primed a first-round RT-PCR, and a second-round multiplex PCR followed. TCRdb reanalysed the multiplex PCR reads using MiXCR and keeps one entry per CDR3 protein. Found here are roughly 610,000 distinct CDR3 sequences, 22% of them singletons; the top ten hold roughly 6.9%. This CDR3 has 11 amino acids. Germline CDR1 GTSNPN, CDR2 SVGIG (reference sequence). Trimming pared 7 bases from V and 3 bases from J, leaving 10 bases between. This TCR was recovered from a woman under 30 with stable Graves' hyperthyroidism. Some clones in this sample may be carry-over from other donors' samples. The chain has TRBV30 and TRBJ2-7; a weak D match, TRBD1 (6 bases). The sequenced sample consisted of peripheral blood. The CDR3 loop is CAYRDLYEQYF. The DNA for the CDR3 is TGTGCCTACAGGGACCTCTACGAGCAGTACTTC.